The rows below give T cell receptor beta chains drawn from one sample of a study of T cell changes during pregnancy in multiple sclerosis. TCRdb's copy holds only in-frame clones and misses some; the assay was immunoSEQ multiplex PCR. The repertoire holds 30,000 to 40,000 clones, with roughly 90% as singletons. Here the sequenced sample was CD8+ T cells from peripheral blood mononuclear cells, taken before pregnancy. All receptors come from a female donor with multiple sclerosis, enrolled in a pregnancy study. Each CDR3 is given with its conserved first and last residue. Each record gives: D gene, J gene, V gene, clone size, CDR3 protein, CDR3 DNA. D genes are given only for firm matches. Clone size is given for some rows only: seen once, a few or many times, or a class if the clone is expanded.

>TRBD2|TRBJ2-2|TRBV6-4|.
CASSDLSGGTGELFF
TGTGCCAGCAGTGACCTGTCGGGGGGGACCGGGGAGCTGTTTTTT
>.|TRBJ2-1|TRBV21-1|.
CASSIERDSLNEQFF
TGTGCCAGCAGCATCGAGCGGGATAGTCTTAATGAGCAGTTCTTC
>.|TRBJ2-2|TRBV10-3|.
CAISEVSDSTGELFF
TGTGCCATCAGTGAGGTCAGCGATAGCACCGGGGAGCTGTTTTTT
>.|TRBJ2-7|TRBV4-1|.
CASSQDSRVLEQYF
TGCGCCAGCAGCCAAGATAGTCGGGTCCTCGAGCAGTACTTC
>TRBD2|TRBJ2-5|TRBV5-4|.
CASSLGQSGEETQYF
TGTGCCAGCAGCTTGGGTCAGAGCGGGGAGGAGACCCAGTACTTC
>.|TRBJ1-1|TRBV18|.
CASSHKILQGNTEAFF
TGTGCCAGCTCACATAAGATTTTACAGGGTAACACTGAAGCTTTCTTT
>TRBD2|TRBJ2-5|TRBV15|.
CATSSSGRASETQYF
TGTGCCACCAGCAGTAGCGGGAGGGCCTCAGAGACCCAGTACTTC
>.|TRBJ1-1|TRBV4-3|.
CASSQDNVGNTEAFF
TGCGCCAGCAGCCAAGATAACGTCGGGAACACTGAAGCTTTCTTT
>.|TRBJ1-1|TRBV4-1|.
CASSQGGPLNTEAFF
TGCGCCAGCAGCCAGGGGGGGCCTTTGAACACTGAAGCTTTCTTT
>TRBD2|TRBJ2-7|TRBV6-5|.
CASSLAGESYEQYF
TGTGCCAGCAGTCTAGCGGGAGAAAGCTACGAGCAGTACTTC
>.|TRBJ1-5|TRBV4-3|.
CASSRDSANQPQHF
TGCGCCAGCAGCCGAGACAGCGCGAATCAGCCCCAGCATTTT
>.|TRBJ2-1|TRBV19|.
CASVGGDVYNEQFF
TGTGCCAGTGTGGGGGGAGATGTGTACAATGAGCAGTTCTTC
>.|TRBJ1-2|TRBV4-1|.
CASSSLLGYTF
TGCGCCAGCAGCTCACTCTTGGGCTACACCTTC
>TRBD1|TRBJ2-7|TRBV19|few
CASSIFGTGSYEQYF
TGTGCCAGTAGTATCTTCGGGACAGGGTCGTACGAGCAGTACTTC
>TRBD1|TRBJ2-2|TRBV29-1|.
CSVQGGGPGELFF
TGCAGCGTACAGGGGGGAGGTCCCGGGGAGCTGTTTTTT
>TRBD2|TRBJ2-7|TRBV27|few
CASTRVAGGPYEQYF
TGTGCCAGCACCCGAGTAGCGGGGGGCCCCTACGAGCAGTACTTC
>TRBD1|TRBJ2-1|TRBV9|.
CASSVLGQGNEQFF
TGTGCCAGCAGCGTACTGGGACAGGGCAATGAGCAGTTCTTC
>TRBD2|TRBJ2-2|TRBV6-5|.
CASSPGTSVTGELFF
TGTGCCAGCAGCCCCGGGACTAGCGTCACCGGGGAGCTGTTTTTT
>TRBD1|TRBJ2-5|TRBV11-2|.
CASSQGNKDRHQETQYF
TGTGCCAGCAGCCAGGGGAATAAGGACAGGCATCAAGAGACCCAGTACTTC
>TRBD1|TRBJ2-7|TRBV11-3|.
CASSHSTGSEQYF
TGTGCCAGCAGCCACTCGACAGGGAGCGAGCAGTACTTC
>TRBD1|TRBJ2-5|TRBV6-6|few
CASSSGQGLQETQYF
TGTGCCAGCAGCAGCGGACAGGGGCTACAAGAGACCCAGTACTTC
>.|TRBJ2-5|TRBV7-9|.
CASSFQGPQETQYF
TGTGCCAGCAGCTTCCAGGGGCCTCAAGAGACCCAGTACTTC
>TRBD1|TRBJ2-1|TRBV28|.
CASSPWDRGADNEQFF
TGTGCCAGCAGTCCCTGGGACAGGGGTGCAGACAATGAGCAGTTCTTC
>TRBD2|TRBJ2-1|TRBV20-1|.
CSAEGLAEQFF
TGCAGTGCTGAGGGACTAGCGGAGCAGTTCTTC
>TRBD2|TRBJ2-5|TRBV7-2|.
CASSYPGLAGVTQYF
TGTGCCAGCAGCTACCCCGGACTAGCGGGAGTGACCCAGTACTTC
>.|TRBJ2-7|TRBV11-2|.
CASSPLLEGLQYF
TGTGCCAGCAGCCCACTTTTGGAGGGCTTGCAGTACTTC
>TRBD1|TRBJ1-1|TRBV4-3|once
CASSQGTGDGEAFF
TGCGCCAGCAGCCAGGGGACAGGGGATGGTGAAGCTTTCTTT
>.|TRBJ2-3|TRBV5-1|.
CASSLGLLSTDTQYF
TGCGCCAGCAGCTTGGGTCTTTTAAGCACAGATACGCAGTATTTT
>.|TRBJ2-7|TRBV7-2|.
CASSPSGVSPYEQYF
TGTGCCAGCAGTCCCTCGGGGGTCTCCCCCTACGAGCAGTACTTC